This passage covers 25 T cell receptor beta chains from one sample sequenced in a study of early T cells in non-severe SARS-CoV-2 infection. TCRdb re-called the 5' RACE reads with MiXCR, one entry per CDR3 protein. The sample lists 70,000 or so distinct CDR3 sequences, over 9% occurring once. Sequenced here: whole blood, sampled at baseline. The receptors here all came from an adult who was a healthcare worker with PCR-confirmed SARS-CoV-2 infection or an uninfected control (not recorded which).

The genes are TRBV6-4 and TRBJ2-1, with 7 bases identical to TRBD2. V lost 3 bases and J lost 4; bases outside the gene matches: 6. CDR1 is MRHNA, CDR2 SNTAGT, per germline. The CDR3 totals 15 residues. Written as DNA, the CDR3 is TGTGCCAGCAGTGAGGAGGGACTAACTTACAATGAGCAGTTCTTC. Its protein product is CASSEEGLTYNEQFF.

The sample holds many counts of this clonotype. The genes are TRBV5-1 and TRBJ2-2; the D is unclear. The CDR3 is 15 residues long. V was cut by 2 bases and J by 6 bases, with 14 bases left in between. Germline V gene sequence: CDR1 SGHRS, CDR2 YFSETQ. The CDR3 spells CASSFSGPLAGELFF. The CDR3, as DNA: TGCGCCAGCAGCTTTTCCGGGCCCCTCGCCGGGGAGCTGTTTTTT.

V and J are TRBV6-5 and TRBJ1-6; unclear D gene. The V gene's germline CDR1 is MNHEY and CDR2 SVGAGI. The CDR3 has 14 amino acids. V was pared by 6 bases and J by 5 bases, with 11 bases between. This chain's CDR3 is CASRESGHNSPLHF. The CDR3 coding sequence is TGTGCCAGCAGGGAGAGCGGACATAATTCACCCCTCCACTTT.

The V gene is TRBV20-1, the J gene TRBJ1-2; D unresolved. V lost 3 bases, J lost 1 base, and 6 bases lay in between. The length of the CDR3 is 12 residues. CDR1 and CDR2 from the germline V gene are DFQATT and SNEGSKA (reference sequence). The CDR3 nucleotides read TGCAGTGCTAGCCAGGATAACTATGGCTACACCTTC. Encoded protein: CSASQDNYGYTF.

V and J are TRBV7-6 and TRBJ2-3; no definite D call. The CDR3 runs to 14 residues. Trimming took off 1 base at V and 3 bases at J, with 8 bases between the two ends. Germline V gene data show CDR1 as SGHVS and CDR2 as FNYEAQ. DNA for the CDR3: TGTGCCAGCAGCTTAGTGGCGGAAACAGATACGCAGTATTTT. Amino acids: CASSLVAETDTQYF.

This clonotype was seen at least ten times. The rearrangement uses TRBV7-9 and TRBJ2-4, with 8 bases fitting TRBD2. Germline trimming cut 2 bases from V and 9 bases from J; bases unmatched to any gene: 21. The CDR3 length is 19 residues. Germline CDR1 reads SEHNR; CDR2 reads FQNEAQ (reference sequence). The CDR3 region has the DNA TGTGCCAGCAGCTTATCCCCCCCAACCCATAGCGGGGCTCGGGGCATTCAGTACTTC. Protein sequence: CASSLSPPTHSGARGIQYF.

This clonotype was seen ten or more times. This chain connects TRBV4-3 to TRBJ1-2; D is unclear. The V end was cut by 0 bases, the J end by 4 bases, with 9 bases between. There are 14 residues in the CDR3. The V gene's germline CDR1 is LGHNA and CDR2 YSLEER. This CDR3 reads CASSQDTGFYGYTF. CDR3 coding DNA: TGCGCCAGCAGCCAAGATACGGGTTTCTATGGCTACACCTTC.

This clonotype appeared a few times. This chain uses TRBV18 with TRBJ2-3; 12 bases are a match to TRBD2. In germline, CDR1 is KGHSH, CDR2 LQKENI. Trimming took 5 bases from V and 6 from J; bases not matched to a gene: 9. The CDR3 extends over 16 amino acids. The CDR3 loop is CASSSTSGGLSDTQYF. CDR3 bases: TGTGCCAGCTCATCGACTAGCGGGGGACTTTCTGATACGCAGTATTTT. Full variable domain (outside the CDR3, taken from reference TRBV18 and TRBJ2-3): NAGVMQNPRHLVRRRGQEARLRCSPMKGHSHVYWYRQLPEEGLKFMVYLQKENIIDESGMPKERFSAEFPKEGPSILRIQQVVRGDSAAYFCASSSTSGGLSDTQYFGPGTRLTVL.

This clonotype has only a few counts. The rearrangement joins TRBV5-4 to TRBJ2-7, with D hard to call. There are 15 residues in the CDR3. Germline V gene data show CDR1 as SGHNT and CDR2 as YYREEE (reference sequence). With 5 bases removed from V and 3 bases from J, the gap between germline ends came to 18 bases. CDR3 DNA sequence: TGTGCCAGCAGACGCGGCGCCACGGACCTCTACGAGCAGTACTTC. This gives the protein CASRRGATDLYEQYF.

This clonotype was seen a few times. DNA for the CDR3: TGTGCCAGCAGCCCCGGTCTAAGGGGAGGCCCTAATGAGCAGTTCTTC. Amino acid sequence: CASSPGLRGGPNEQFF. This sequence joins TRBV3-1 and TRBJ2-1; D may be TRBD2 (6 bases). The V end was cut by 4 bases, the J end by 7 bases, with 20 bases between. The CDR3 is made up of 16 amino acids. Germline V CDR1 and CDR2: LGHDT, YNNKEL (reference sequence).

The rearrangement joins TRBV3-1 to TRBJ2-7; D unresolved. The CDR3 has 15 residues. Trimming removed 2 bases at V and 4 bases at J, with 15 bases between. The germline CDR1 and CDR2 sequences are LGHDT and YNNKEL (reference sequence). CDR3 sequence: CASSQRDLPLYEQYF. For the CDR3, the DNA is TGTGCCAGCAGCCAAAGAGACCTACCGCTTTACGAGCAGTACTTC.

At least ten counts were recorded for this clonotype. The chain combines TRBV6-6 with TRBJ2-3; 7 positions match TRBD2. The V gene's germline CDR1 is MNHNY and CDR2 SVGAGI (reference sequence). V shed 4 bases and J 5 bases; nucleotides not matched to a gene: 3. The CDR3 extends over 13 amino acids. CDR3 nucleotides: TGTGCCAGCAGTTTGGGAGGGATAGATACGCAGTATTTT. Protein product: CASSLGGIDTQYF.

This clonotype was counted only a few times. This chain uses TRBV5-1 with TRBJ1-6, with a possible D match to TRBD1 (6 bases). The CDR3 loop spans 15 amino acids. CDR1 and CDR2 (germline): SGHRS, YFSETQ. The ends were cut back, 6 bases at V and 6 bases at J, with 16 bases in the middle. This chain's CDR3 is CASKNAGTPNSPLHF. The DNA of the CDR3 is TGCGCCAGCAAAAATGCCGGGACACCTAATTCACCCCTCCACTTT.

The chain recombines TRBV15 with TRBJ1-6; no firm D call. From germline, CDR1 is LNHNV and CDR2 YYDKDF (reference sequence). Trimming shortened V by 0 bases and J by 0 bases, and 12 bases separated the two germline ends. This CDR3 has 18 amino acids. CDR3 nucleotides: TGTGCCACCAGCAGAGAATCTCCGACTGGCTCCTATAATTCACCCCTCCACTTT. Protein product: CATSRESPTGSYNSPLHF.

This clonotype was counted between two and nine times. This chain joins TRBV12-3 or TRBV12-4 and TRBJ2-7, with 7 bases matching TRBD2. CDR3 length equals 12 residues. V lost 8 bases, J lost 2 bases, and 3 bases stayed unmatched. CDR3 in amino acids: CASGRGPYEQYF. The CDR3 bases are TGTGCCAGCGGGAGGGGTCCCTACGAGCAGTACTTC.

The chain employs TRBV30 and TRBJ1-1; perhaps TRBD1 as D (6 bases). Trimming stripped 2 bases from V and 2 bases from J, with 12 bases between. The CDR3 is 14 residues long. From germline, CDR1 is GTSNPN and CDR2 SVGIG (reference sequence). CDR3 nucleotide sequence: TGTGCCTGGAGTCCTGGGACAAGAAACACTGAAGCTTTCTTT. This encodes CAWSPGTRNTEAFF.

This clonotype was counted ten times or more. V usage is TRBV7-8 and J usage is TRBJ2-7; 7 bases are shared with TRBD1. The CDR3 has 15 residues. V lost 1 base and J lost 0; bases outside the gene matches: 3. Germline loops: CDR1 SGHVS, CDR2 FQNEAQ. The CDR3 spells CASSLGGGLSYEQYF. Here the CDR3 DNA reads TGTGCCAGCAGCTTAGGAGGGGGCCTCTCCTACGAGCAGTACTTC.

This clonotype was detected many times. The chain combines TRBV4-1 with TRBJ2-7; maybe TRBD1 (6 bases). This CDR3 has 15 amino acids. Trimming removed 1 base at V and 0 bases at J, with 10 bases between. CDR1 is MGHRA, CDR2 YSYEKL, per germline. As DNA, the CDR3 is TGCGCCAGCAGCCAAGGACAGGTTCCCTCCTACGAGCAGTACTTC. Encoded protein: CASSQGQVPSYEQYF.

This clonotype was counted ten times or more. This chain links TRBV21-1 with TRBJ1-6. TRBV21-1 is a recognized pseudogene. This CDR3 is built from 12 residues. The CDR3 region is CASSTQPSSLHF. CDR3 coding DNA: TGTGCCAGCAGCACGCAACCCTCGTCCCTCCACTTT.

This clonotype was seen only a few times. The CDR3 nucleotides read TGTGCCAGCAGTTACTCGATTCCAGGGGATGGTTCACCCCTCCACTTT. Its translation: CASSYSIPGDGSPLHF. The V gene is TRBV6-6, the J gene TRBJ1-6, with D perhaps TRBD1 (6 bases). Germline V CDR1 and CDR2: MNHNY, SVGAGI (reference sequence). The V end lost 0 bases, the J end lost 9 bases, and 15 bases lay between the germline ends. The CDR3 is 16 amino acids.

The V call is TRBV5-6, the J call TRBJ2-7, with 9 bases that match TRBD1. V shed 3 bases and J 5 bases; nucleotides not matched to a gene: 3. Germline V gene data show CDR1 as SGHDT and CDR2 as YYEEEE. There are 13 residues in the CDR3. The CDR3 coding sequence is TGTGCCAGCAGCTGGGACAGGGAGGACGAGCAGTACTTC. It is translated as CASSWDREDEQYF.

This clonotype turned up a few times. The chain uses TRBV9 and TRBJ1-1; 9 bases are shared with TRBD1. Germline trimming cut 4 bases from V and 0 bases from J; bases unmatched to any gene: 4. CDR3 length: 15 amino acids. The germline CDR1 and CDR2 sequences are SGDLS and YYNGEE. As DNA, the CDR3 is TGTGCCAGCAGCATTACAGGGGGCTTGAACACTGAAGCTTTCTTT. It codes for CASSITGGLNTEAFF.

This sequence joins TRBV6-2 or TRBV6-3 and TRBJ2-1; D possibly corresponds to TRBD1 (6 bases). Per the germline V gene, CDR1 is MNHEY and CDR2 is SVGEGT. V gave up 5 bases and J gave up 12 bases, with 11 bases separating them. The length of the CDR3 is 11 residues. The CDR3 loop is CASSIQGRQFF. The CDR3 bases are TGTGCCAGCAGTATACAGGGTCGGCAGTTCTTC.

This clonotype has more than one count but fewer than ten. The chain combines TRBV9 with TRBJ2-3, with 9 nucleotides matching TRBD2. The CDR3 loop spans 15 amino acids. Germline CDR1 is SGDLS and CDR2 is YYNGEE. V was clipped by 0 bases and J by 6 bases; unmatched bases: 5. The CDR3 is CASSVGNSGGDTQYF. CDR3 nucleotide sequence: TGTGCCAGCAGCGTAGGTAACAGCGGGGGGGATACGCAGTATTTT.

This chain joins TRBV11-3 and TRBJ2-1; TRBD2 might be the D (5 bases). This CDR3 has 16 residues. The V end lost 2 bases, the J end lost 0 bases, and 11 bases lay between the germline ends. CDR1 and CDR2 (germline): SGHNT, YENEEA. The CDR3 reads CASSLFGESSYNEQFF. The DNA for the CDR3 is TGTGCCAGCAGCTTATTCGGGGAAAGCTCCTACAATGAGCAGTTCTTC.